This record looks at one T cell receptor (beta chain) sequence and its context. Trimming took 3 bases from V and 0 from J, leaving 11 bases between them. The germline V gene has CDR1 LNHDA and CDR2 SQIVND (reference sequence). The CDR3 contains 15 residues. These data are taken from a study of blood T cell repertoires in COVID-19. Study context: Sources were T cells, B-cell-depleted T cells, or PBMCs; the material itself was cDNA or gDNA.

How the authors handled the data: Amplified reference gene primers provided the basis for estimating nucleated cell counts. Sequencing used immunoSEQ multiplex PCR; TCRdb keeps in-frame clones, though not all of them. V, J and clone size derive from that table, while D and trimming were established from the DNA sequence. The sample carries about 280,000 clones, roughly 86% recorded once. This chain links TRBV19 with TRBJ1-1, with D possibly TRBD1 on 5 matching bases. The clonotype comes from a woman between 25 and 40 years old with COVID-19, enrolled during active disease. Sequencing was performed on peripheral blood. The chain's CDR3 is CASSISTAMNTEAFF. The CDR3 DNA follows: TGTGCCAGTAGTATCTCGACAGCGATGAACACTGAAGCTTTCTTT.